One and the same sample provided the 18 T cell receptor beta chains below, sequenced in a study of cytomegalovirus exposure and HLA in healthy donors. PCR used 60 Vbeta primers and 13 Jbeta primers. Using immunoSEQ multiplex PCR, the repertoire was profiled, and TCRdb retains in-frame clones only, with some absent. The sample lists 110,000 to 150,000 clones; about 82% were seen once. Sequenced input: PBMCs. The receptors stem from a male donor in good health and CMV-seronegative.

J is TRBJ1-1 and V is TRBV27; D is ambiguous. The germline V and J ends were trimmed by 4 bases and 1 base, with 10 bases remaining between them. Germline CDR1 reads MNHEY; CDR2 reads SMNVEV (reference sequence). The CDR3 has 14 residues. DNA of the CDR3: TGTGCCAGCAGTTCCCTAGGCCCGAACACTGAAGCTTTCTTT. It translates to CASSSLGPNTEAFF.

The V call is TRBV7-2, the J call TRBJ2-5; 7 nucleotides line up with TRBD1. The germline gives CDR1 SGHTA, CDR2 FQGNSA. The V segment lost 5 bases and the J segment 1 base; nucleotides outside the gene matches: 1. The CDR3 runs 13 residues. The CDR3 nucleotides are TGTGCCAGCAGCCGACAGGGCCAAGAGACCCAGTACTTC. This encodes CASSRQGQETQYF.

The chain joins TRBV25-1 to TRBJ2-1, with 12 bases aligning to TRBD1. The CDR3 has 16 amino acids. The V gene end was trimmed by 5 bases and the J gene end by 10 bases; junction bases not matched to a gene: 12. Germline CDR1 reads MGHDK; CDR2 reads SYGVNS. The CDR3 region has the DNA TGTGCCAGCAGTCCTAAGAGGGACAGGGGGCTCTGGGAGCAGTTCTTC. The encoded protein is CASSPKRDRGLWEQFF.

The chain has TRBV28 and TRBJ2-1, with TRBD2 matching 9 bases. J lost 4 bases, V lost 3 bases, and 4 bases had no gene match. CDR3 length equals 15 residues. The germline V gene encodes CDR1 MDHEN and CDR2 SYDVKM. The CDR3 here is CASSFGREGYNEQFF. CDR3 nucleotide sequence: TGTGCCAGCAGTTTCGGGCGGGAGGGGTACAATGAGCAGTTCTTC.

CDR3 nucleotides: TGTGCCAGCTCACCAGATGGACAGGGTCAACGGGGAAACACCATATATTTT. Residues: CASSPDGQGQRGNTIYF. The J gene is TRBJ1-3, the V gene TRBV18; 8 bases align to TRBD1. The CDR3 runs 17 residues. Germline trimming cut 2 bases from V and 4 bases from J; bases unmatched to any gene: 10. Germline-derived CDR1 and CDR2 are KGHSH and LQKENI.

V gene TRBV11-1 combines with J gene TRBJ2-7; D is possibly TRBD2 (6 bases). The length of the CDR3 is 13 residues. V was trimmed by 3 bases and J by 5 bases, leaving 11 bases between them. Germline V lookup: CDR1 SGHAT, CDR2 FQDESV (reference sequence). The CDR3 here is CASSLSGSNEQYF. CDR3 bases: TGTGCCAGCAGCTTGTCCGGGAGTAACGAGCAGTACTTC. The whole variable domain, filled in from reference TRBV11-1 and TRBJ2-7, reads EAEVAQSPRYKITEKSQAVAFWCDPISGHATLYWYRQILGQGPELLVQFQDESVVDDSQLPKDRFSAERLKGVDSTLKIQPAELGDSAMYLCASSLSGSNEQYFGPGTRLTVT.

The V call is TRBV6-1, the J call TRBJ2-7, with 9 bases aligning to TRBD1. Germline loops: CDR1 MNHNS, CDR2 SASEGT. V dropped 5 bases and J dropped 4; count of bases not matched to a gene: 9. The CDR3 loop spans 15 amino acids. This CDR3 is CASSQTDRGLYEQYF. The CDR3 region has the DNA TGTGCCAGCAGTCAGACTGACAGGGGGTTGTACGAGCAGTACTTC.

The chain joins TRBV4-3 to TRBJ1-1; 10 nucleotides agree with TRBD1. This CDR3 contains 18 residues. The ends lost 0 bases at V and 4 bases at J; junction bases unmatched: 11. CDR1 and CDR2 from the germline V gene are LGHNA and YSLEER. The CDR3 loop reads CASSQDRDRGAGGTEAFF. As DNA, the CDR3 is TGCGCCAGCAGCCAAGACAGGGACAGGGGAGCGGGAGGCACTGAAGCTTTCTTT.

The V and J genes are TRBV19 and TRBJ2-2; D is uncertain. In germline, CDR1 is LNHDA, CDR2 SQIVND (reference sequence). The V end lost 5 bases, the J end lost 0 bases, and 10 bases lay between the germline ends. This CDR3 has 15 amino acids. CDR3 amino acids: CASSPDTPNTGELFF. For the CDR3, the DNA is TGTGCCAGTAGTCCAGACACCCCGAACACCGGGGAGCTGTTTTTT.

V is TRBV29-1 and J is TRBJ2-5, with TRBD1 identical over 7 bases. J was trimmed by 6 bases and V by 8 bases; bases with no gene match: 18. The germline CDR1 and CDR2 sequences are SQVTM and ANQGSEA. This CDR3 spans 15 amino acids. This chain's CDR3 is CSSQPPTAQGKTQYF. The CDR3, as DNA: TGCAGCTCCCAGCCCCCGACAGCACAGGGGAAGACCCAGTACTTC.

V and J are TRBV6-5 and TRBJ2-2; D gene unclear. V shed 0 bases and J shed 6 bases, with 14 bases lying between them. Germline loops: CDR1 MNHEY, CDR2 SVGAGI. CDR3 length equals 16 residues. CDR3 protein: CASSYSRFWSPGELFF. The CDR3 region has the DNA TGTGCCAGCAGTTACTCCCGGTTTTGGTCCCCCGGGGAGCTGTTTTTT.

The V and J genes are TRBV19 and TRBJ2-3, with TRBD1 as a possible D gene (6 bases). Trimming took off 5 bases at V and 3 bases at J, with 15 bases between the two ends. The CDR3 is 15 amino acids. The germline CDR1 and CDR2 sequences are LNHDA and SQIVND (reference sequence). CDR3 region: CASSLTPGQTDTQYF. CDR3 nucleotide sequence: TGTGCCAGTAGTCTGACCCCCGGACAGACAGATACGCAGTATTTT.

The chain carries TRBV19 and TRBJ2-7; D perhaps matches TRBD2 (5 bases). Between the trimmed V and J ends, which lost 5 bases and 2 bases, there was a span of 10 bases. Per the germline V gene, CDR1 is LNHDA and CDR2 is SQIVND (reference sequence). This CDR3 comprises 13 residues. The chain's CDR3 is CASSAGLTYEQYF. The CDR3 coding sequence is TGTGCCAGTAGTGCCGGACTGACCTACGAGCAGTACTTC.

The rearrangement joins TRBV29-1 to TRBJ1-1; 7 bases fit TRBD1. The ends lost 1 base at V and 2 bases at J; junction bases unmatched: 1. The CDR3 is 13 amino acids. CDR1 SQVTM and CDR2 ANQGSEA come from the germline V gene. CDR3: CSVEGQGNTEAFF. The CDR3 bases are TGCAGCGTTGAAGGACAGGGTAACACTGAAGCTTTCTTT.

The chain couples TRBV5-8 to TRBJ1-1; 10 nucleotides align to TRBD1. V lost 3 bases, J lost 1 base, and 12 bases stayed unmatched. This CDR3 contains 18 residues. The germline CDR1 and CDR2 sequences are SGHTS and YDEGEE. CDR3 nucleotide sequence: TGTGCCAGCAGCTCGGGGGGACAGGGGTTTAGGGGGAACACTGAAGCTTTCTTT. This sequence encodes CASSSGGQGFRGNTEAFF.

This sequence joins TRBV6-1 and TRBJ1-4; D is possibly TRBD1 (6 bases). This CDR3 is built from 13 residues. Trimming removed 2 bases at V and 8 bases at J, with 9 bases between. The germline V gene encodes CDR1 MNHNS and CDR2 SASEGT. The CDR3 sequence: CASSENGQEKLFF. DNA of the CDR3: TGTGCCAGCAGTGAAAATGGACAGGAAAAACTGTTTTTT.

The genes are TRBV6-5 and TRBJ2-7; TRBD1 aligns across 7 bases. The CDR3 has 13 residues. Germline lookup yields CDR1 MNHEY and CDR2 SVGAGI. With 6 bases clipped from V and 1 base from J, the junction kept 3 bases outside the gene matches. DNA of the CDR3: TGTGCCAGCAGAAAGACAGGGTCCTACGAGCAGTACTTC. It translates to CASRKTGSYEQYF.

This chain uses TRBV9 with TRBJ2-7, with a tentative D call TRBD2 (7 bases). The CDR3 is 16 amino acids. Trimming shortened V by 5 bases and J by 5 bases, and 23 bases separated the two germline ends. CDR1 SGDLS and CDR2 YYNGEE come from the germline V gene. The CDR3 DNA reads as TGTGCCAGCAGTGAGGGGGGAGGGCGGGATTCCGACGAGCAGTACTTC. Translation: CASSEGGGRDSDEQYF.